This T cell receptor beta chain was sequenced in a study of blood T cell repertoires in COVID-19. Study in general: Acute and convalescent COVID-19 specimens originated in the United States, Italy and Spain. In each case, the material was cDNA or gDNA derived from T cells, B-cell-depleted T cells, or PBMCs.

This CDR3 is 15 amino acids long. V lost 6 bases and J 8 bases, leaving 19 bases between the germline ends. Germline lookup yields CDR1 MGHRA and CDR2 YSYEKL. Original handling: Reference gene primer amplification gave estimated nucleated cell counts. Profiling relied on immunoSEQ multiplex PCR, and the TCRdb table lists in-frame clones only, not all of them. That table is the source of V, J and clone size, and D and trimming were worked out from the DNA. The table shows about 400,000 clones, with 80% to 90% occurring only once. The TCR sequence derives from a woman aged 30 to 39 with acute or convalescent COVID-19. Sequencing was performed on peripheral blood. The V and J genes are TRBV4-1 and TRBJ1-4; tentative D call: TRBD1 (5 bases). Written as DNA, the CDR3 is TGCGCCAGCAGGGGGACTGGGCTCCTCCAAGAAAAACTGTTTTTT. Translation gives CASRGTGLLQEKLFF.